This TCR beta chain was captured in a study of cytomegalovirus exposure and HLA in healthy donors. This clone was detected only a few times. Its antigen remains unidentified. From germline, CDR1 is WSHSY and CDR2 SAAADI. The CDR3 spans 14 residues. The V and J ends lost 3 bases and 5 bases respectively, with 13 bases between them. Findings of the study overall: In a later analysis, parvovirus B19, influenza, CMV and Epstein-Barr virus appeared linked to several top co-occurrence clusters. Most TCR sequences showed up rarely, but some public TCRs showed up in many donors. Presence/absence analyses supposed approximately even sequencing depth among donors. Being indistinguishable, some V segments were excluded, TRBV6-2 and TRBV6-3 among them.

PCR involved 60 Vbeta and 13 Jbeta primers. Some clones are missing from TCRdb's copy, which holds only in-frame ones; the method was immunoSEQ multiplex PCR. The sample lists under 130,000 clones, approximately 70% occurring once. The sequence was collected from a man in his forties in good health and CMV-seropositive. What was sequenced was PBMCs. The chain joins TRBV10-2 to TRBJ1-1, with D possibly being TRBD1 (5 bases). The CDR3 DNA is TGCGCCAGCAGTGACGGGGGGAAGGGGACTGAAGCTTTCTTT. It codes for CASSDGGKGTEAFF.